This TCR beta chain was sequenced during a study of identical twins. Germline loops: CDR1 SQVTM, CDR2 ANQGSEA. The CDR3 has 11 amino acids. V was trimmed by 7 bases and J by 5 bases, leaving 10 bases between them. TCRdb independently ran MiXCR on the 5' RACE reads; one entry per CDR3 protein. The table lists more than 400,000 distinct CDR3 sequences, roughly 15% of them singletons. The same data also went into a second study, on yellow fever vaccine responses in identical twins.

The TCR sequence derives from a woman aged 18-35 years in good health. The sequenced material came from CD4+ T cells sorted from blood. The chain uses TRBV29-1 and TRBJ2-3; D possibly corresponds to TRBD2 (5 bases). The CDR3 spells CSAGNKDTQYF. The CDR3 DNA sequence: TGCAGCGCCGGGAACAAAGATACGCAGTATTTT.